A single T cell receptor beta chain is shown here with its context. TCRdb keeps only in-frame clones here, not all; method: immunoSEQ multiplex PCR. The sample shows more than 95,000 clones, 75% to 90% of them seen only once. This CDR3 spans 15 amino acids. Unmatched junction bases numbered 8, after V lost 0 bases and J lost 7 bases. The germline CDR1 and CDR2 sequences are MNHEY and SVGAGI. The data stem from a study of blood T cell repertoires in COVID-19. In the study overall: Acute and convalescent COVID-19 samples came from the United States, Italy and Spain. From T cells, B-cell-depleted T cells, or PBMCs came the material, which was cDNA or gDNA.

The rearrangement joins TRBV6-5 to TRBJ2-5, with 7 bases fitting TRBD1. The clonotype was recovered from a man aged 45 to 65 with acute or convalescent COVID-19. The sequenced sample was peripheral blood. The CDR3 DNA is TGTGCCAGCAGTTACTCGCAAGGGGGCTACGGGACCCAGTACTTC. This encodes CASSYSQGGYGTQYF.